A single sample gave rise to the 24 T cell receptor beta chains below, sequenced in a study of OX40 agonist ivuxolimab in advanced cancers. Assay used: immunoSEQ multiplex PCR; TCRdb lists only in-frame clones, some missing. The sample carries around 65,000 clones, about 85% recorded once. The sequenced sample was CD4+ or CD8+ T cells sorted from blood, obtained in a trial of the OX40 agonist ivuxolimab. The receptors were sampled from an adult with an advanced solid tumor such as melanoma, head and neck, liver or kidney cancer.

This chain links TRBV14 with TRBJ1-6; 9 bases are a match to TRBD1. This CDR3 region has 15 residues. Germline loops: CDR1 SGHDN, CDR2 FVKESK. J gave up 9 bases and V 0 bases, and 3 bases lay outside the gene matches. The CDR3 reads CASSQEDRGFSPLHF. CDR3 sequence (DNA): TGTGCCAGCAGCCAAGAGGACAGGGGTTTTTCACCCCTCCACTTT.

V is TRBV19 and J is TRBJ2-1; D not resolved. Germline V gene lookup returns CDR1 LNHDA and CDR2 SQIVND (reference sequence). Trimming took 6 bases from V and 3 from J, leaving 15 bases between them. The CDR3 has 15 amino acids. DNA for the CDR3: TGTGCCAGTAGGGCAGGTGGACCCTACTACAATGAGCAGTTCTTC. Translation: CASRAGGPYYNEQFF. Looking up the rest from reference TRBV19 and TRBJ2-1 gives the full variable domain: DGGITQSPKYLFRKEGQNVTLSCEQNLNHDAMYWYRQDPGQGLRLIYYSQIVNDFQKGDIAEGYSVSREKKESFPLTVTSAQKNPTAFYLCASRAGGPYYNEQFFGPGTRLTVL.

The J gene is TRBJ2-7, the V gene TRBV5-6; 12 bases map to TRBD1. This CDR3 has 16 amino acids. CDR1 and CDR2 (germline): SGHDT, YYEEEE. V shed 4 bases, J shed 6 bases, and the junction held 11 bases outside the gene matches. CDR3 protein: CASSPARGQGAREQYF. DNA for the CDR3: TGTGCCAGCAGCCCTGCCCGGGGACAGGGGGCGCGCGAGCAGTACTTC.

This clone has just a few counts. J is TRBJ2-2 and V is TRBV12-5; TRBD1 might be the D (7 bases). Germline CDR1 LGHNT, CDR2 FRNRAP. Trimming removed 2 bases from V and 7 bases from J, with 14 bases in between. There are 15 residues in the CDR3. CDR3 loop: CASGLRRGPGGELFF. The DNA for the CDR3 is TGTGCTAGTGGTTTGAGGAGGGGGCCGGGCGGGGAGCTGTTTTTT.

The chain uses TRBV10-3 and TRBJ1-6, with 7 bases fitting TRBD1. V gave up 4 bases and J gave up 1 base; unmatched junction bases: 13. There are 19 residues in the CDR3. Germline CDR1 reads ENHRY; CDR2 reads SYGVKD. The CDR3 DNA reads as TGTGCCATCAGTGTCACCGGGGCAAGGGGGCAGTCCTATAATTCACCCCTCCACTTT. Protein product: CAISVTGARGQSYNSPLHF.

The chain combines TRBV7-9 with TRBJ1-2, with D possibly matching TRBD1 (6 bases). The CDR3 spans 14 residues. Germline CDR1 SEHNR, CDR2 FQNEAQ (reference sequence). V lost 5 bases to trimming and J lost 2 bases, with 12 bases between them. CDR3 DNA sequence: TGTGCCAGCAGCACCAGAGGGGGGAACTATGGCTACACCTTC. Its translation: CASSTRGGNYGYTF.

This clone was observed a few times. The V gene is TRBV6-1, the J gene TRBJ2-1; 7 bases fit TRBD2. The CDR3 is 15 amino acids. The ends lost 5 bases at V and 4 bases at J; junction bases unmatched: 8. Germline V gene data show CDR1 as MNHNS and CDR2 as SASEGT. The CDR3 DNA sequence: TGTGCCAGCAGTACAGCGGGGATGGGATACAATGAGCAGTTCTTC. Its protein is CASSTAGMGYNEQFF.

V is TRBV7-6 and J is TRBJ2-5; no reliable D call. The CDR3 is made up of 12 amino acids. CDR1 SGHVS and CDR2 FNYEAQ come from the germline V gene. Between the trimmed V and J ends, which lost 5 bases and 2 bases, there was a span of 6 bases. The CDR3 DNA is TGTGCCAGCAGCGCGGATCAAGAGACCCAGTACTTC. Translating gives CASSADQETQYF. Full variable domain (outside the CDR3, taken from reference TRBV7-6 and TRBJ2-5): GAGVSQSPRYKVTKRGQDVALRCDPISGHVSLYWYRQALGQGPEFLTYFNYEAQQDKSGLPNDRFSAERPEGSISTLTIQRTEQRDSAMYRCASSADQETQYFGPGTRLLVL.

In nucleotides, the CDR3 is TGCGCCAGCAGCCGGGGGGAACCGAACACTGAAGCTTTCTTT. Translated, it gives CASSRGEPNTEAFF. The chain employs TRBV5-1 and TRBJ1-1, with a tentative D call TRBD1 (5 bases). The CDR3 totals 14 residues. V was clipped by 4 bases and J by 1 base, with 11 bases between them. The germline gives CDR1 SGHRS, CDR2 YFSETQ.

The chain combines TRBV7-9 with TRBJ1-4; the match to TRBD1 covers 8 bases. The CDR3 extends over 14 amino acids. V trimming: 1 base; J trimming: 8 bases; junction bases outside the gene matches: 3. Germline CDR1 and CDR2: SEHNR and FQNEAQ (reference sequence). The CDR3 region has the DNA TGTGCCAGCAGCTTAGGGCAGGGGGCGGAAAAACTGTTTTTT. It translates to CASSLGQGAEKLFF.

The CDR3 region has the DNA TGTGCCAGTAGTACAGCAAATGCTCGGGGGGACATTCAGTACTTC. Its protein is CASSTANARGDIQYF. The chain is built from TRBV19 and TRBJ2-4, with 7 bases fitting TRBD2. Trimming took 4 bases from V and 8 from J; bases not matched to a gene: 11. Germline loops: CDR1 LNHDA, CDR2 SQIVND (reference sequence). The CDR3 contains 15 residues.

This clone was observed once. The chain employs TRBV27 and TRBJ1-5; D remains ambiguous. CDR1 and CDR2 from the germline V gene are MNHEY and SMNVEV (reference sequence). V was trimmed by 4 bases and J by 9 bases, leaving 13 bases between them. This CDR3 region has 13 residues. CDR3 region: CASSSNPRGPQHF. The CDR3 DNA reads TGTGCCAGCAGTTCCAATCCCCGGGGGCCCCAGCATTTT.

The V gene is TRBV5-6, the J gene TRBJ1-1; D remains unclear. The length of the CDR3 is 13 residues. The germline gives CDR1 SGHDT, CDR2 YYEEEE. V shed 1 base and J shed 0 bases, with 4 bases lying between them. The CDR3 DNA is TGTGCCAGCAGCTTGTTTCTGAACACTGAAGCTTTCTTT. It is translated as CASSLFLNTEAFF.

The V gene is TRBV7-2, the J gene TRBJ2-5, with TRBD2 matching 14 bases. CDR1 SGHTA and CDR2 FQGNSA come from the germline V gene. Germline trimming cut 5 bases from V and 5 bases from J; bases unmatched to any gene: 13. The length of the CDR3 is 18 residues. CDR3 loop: CASSPRTSGGTLRETQYF. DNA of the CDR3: TGTGCCAGCAGCCCAAGGACTAGCGGGGGGACCCTACGGGAGACCCAGTACTTC.

The CDR3 loop is CASSLGTSGVNEQFF. CDR3 coding DNA: TGTGCCAGCAGCTTAGGGACTAGCGGGGTCAATGAGCAGTTCTTC. The chain combines TRBV11-2 with TRBJ2-1; TRBD2 matches 12 bases. There are 15 residues in the CDR3. V lost 1 base and J lost 6; bases outside the gene matches: 1. CDR1 and CDR2 (germline): SGHAT, FQNNGV.

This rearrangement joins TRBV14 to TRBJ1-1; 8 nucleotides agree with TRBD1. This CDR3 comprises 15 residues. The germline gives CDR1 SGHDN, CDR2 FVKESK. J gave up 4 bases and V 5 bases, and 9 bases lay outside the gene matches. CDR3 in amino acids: CASSIWTGMSTEAFF. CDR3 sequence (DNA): TGTGCCAGCAGCATTTGGACAGGGATGAGCACTGAAGCTTTCTTT.

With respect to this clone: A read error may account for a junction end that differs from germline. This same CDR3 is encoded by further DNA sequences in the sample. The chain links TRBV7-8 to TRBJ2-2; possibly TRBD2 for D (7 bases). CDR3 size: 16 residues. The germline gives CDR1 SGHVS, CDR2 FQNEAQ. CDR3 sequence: CASSLAGGTNTGELFF. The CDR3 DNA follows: TGTGCCAGCAGCCTGGCCGGGGGGACAAACACCGGGGAACTGTTTTTT.

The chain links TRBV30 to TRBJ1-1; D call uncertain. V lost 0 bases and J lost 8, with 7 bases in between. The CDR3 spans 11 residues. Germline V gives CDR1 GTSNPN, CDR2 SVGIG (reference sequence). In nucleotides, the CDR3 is TGTGCCTGGAGTGTCGGAGTGGAAGCTTTCTTT. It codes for CAWSVGVEAFF.

CDR3 sequence (DNA): TGTGCCAGCAGCTTCGGACAGGTCAACACCGGGGAGCTGTTTTTT. This sequence encodes CASSFGQVNTGELFF. This chain joins TRBV5-6 and TRBJ2-2; 7 nucleotides line up with TRBD1. The germline V gene has CDR1 SGHDT and CDR2 YYEEEE. V lost 2 bases, J lost 2 bases, and 3 bases stayed unmatched. The CDR3 totals 15 residues.

The CDR3, as DNA: TGTGCCAGCAGTTTATACGATATAACTTCCTACAATGAGCAGTTCTTC. This sequence encodes CASSLYDITSYNEQFF. The rearrangement joins TRBV28 to TRBJ2-1; D unresolved. Deletions cut 1 base from V and 1 base from J, with 11 bases between. The CDR3 has 16 residues. Germline V lookup: CDR1 MDHEN, CDR2 SYDVKM.

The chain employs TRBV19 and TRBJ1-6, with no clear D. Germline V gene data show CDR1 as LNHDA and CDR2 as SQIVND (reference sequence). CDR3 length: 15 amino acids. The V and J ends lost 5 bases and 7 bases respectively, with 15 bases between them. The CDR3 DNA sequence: TGTGCCAGTAGTCCCGCGCTAAGGTTAAATTCACCCCTCCACTTT. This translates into CASSPALRLNSPLHF.

The CDR3 loop is CASSLVARREETQYF. CDR3 nucleotides: TGTGCCAGCAGCTTAGTAGCCCGCCGGGAAGAGACCCAGTACTTC. This chain joins TRBV7-2 and TRBJ2-5, with no clear D. V shed 1 base and J shed 3 bases, with 12 bases lying between them. Germline loops: CDR1 SGHTA, CDR2 FQGNSA. This CDR3 contains 15 residues.

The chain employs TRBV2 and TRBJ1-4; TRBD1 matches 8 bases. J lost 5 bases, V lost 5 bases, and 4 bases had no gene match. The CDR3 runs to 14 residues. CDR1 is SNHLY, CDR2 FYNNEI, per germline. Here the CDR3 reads CASSYRGENEKLFF. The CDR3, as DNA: TGTGCCAGCAGTTACAGGGGGGAAAATGAAAAACTGTTTTTT.

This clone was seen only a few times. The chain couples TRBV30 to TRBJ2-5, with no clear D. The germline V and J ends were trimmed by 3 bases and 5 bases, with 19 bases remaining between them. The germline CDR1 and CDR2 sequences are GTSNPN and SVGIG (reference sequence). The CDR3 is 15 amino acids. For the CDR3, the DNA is TGTGCCTGGAGCCTACCAATAGGTATTTCGGAGACCCAGTACTTC. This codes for CAWSLPIGISETQYF.